This T cell receptor (beta chain) was sequenced during a study of T cells expressing NK-cell markers. Study overall: Sorted T-cell subsets CD3+CD56+NKG2C+, CD3+CD56+NKG2C- and CD3+CD56-NKG2C+ were TCR beta-sequenced.

The CDR3 runs 15 residues. Per germline, CDR1 MNHEY and CDR2 SVGAGI. TCRdb reprocessed the 5' RACE reads and stores each CDR3 protein as one record, lacking DNA. Its clone listing holds about 150,000 distinct CDR3 sequences. The sequenced sample was blood T cells: a sorted CD56 or NKG2C T cell subset, CD4+ or CD8+ T cells, or bulk PBMC T cells (not recorded which). The rearrangement joins TRBV6-5 to TRBJ2-1; with no DNA, the TCRdb D assignment of TRBD1 cannot be verified. The TCR sequence derives from a woman between 50 and 59 years old in good health. CDR3 protein: CASKLTGDMGNEQFF.